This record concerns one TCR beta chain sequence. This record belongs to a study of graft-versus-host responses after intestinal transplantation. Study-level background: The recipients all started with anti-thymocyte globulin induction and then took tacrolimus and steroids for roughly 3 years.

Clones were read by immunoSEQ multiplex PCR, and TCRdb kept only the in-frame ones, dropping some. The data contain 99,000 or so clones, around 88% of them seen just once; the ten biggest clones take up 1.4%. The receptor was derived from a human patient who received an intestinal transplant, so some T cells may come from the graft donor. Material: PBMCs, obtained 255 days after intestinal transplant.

In nucleotides, the CDR3 is TGTGCCAGCGGCCCGGAGGATGAGCAGTTCTTC. The encoded protein is CASGPEDEQFF. V and J are TRBV6-5 and TRBJ2-1; D may be TRBD2 (5 bases). Trimming removed 8 bases from V and 8 bases from J, with 10 bases in between. Looked up from germline, CDR1 is MNHEY and CDR2 is SVGAGI. This CDR3 is built from 11 residues.